Sequencing of this TCR beta chain was carried out in a study of T cell responses to AZD1222 COVID-19 vaccine. Regarding the study as a whole: Increased Spike-specific TCR breadth and depth were observed after two AZD1222 doses. Among vaccine-associated CD4 TCRs, coverage spanned spike, with dominance at 160-218 and 743-854. Clonal diversity may have been underestimated in mostly white British donors.

This CDR3 has 14 residues. The germline V gene encodes CDR1 SGHDT and CDR2 YYEEEE. The V end was cut by 1 base, the J end by 1 base, with 6 bases between. Pooling was applied to second doses at about 4 or about 12 weeks. This clone was counted a single time. The target antigen is unknown. Libraries were prepared by immunoSEQ multiplex PCR; TCRdb keeps only in-frame clonotypes and omits some of them. The data show roughly 150,000 clones, about 89% seen once. The TCR originated in an adult who received the AZD1222 COVID-19 vaccine. The source was peripheral blood, collected 28 days after the second AZD1222 dose. The chain uses TRBV5-6 and TRBJ2-4; D not certain. The CDR3, as DNA: TGTGCCAGCAGCTTGCGTCTGGCCAAAAACATTCAGTACTTC. Residues: CASSLRLAKNIQYF.